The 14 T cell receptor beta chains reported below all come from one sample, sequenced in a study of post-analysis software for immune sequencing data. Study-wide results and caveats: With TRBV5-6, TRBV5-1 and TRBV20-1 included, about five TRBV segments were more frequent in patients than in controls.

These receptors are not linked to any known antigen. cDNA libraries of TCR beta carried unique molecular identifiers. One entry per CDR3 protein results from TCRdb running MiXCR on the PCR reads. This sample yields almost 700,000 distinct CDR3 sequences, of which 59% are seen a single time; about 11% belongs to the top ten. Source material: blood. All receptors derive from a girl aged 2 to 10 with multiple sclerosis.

The CDR3 DNA is TGCAGTACGCGACGCGCAGGGAGCTCCTACAATGAGCAGTTCTTC. Translated, it gives CSTRRAGSSYNEQFF. The rearrangement joins TRBV20-1 to TRBJ2-1; D may match TRBD1 or TRBD2 (5 bases each). CDR3 length equals 15 residues. V dropped 8 bases and J dropped 0 bases, with 17 bases sitting between them. CDR1 DFQATT and CDR2 SNEGSKA come from the germline V gene (reference sequence).

The CDR3 reads CASSLRDRGEAFF. DNA of the CDR3: TGTGCCAGCAGTTTACGGGACAGGGGCGAGGCTTTCTTT. The chain joins TRBV28 to TRBJ1-1, with TRBD1 matching 10 bases. CDR3 length equals 13 residues. The junction had 5 bases not matched to a gene; V was cut back by 2 bases and J by 11 bases. In germline, CDR1 is MDHEN, CDR2 SYDVKM.

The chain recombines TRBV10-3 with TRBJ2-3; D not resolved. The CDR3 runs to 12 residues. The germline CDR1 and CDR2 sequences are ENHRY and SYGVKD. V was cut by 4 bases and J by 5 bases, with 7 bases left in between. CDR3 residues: CAISGQRDTQYF. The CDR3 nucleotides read TGTGCCATCAGTGGGCAGCGAGATACGCAGTATTTT.

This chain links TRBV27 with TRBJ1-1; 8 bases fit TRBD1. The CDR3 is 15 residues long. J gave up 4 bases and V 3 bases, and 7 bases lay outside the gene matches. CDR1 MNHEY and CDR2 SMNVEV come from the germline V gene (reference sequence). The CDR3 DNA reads TGTGCCAGCAGTTTGGGGTGGACAGGGACCACTGAAGCTTTCTTT. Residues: CASSLGWTGTTEAFF.

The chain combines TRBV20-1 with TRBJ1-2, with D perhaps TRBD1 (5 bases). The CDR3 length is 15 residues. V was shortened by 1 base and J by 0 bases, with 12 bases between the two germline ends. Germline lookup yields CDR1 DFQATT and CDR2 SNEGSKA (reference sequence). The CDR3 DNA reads TGCAGTGCTAGAGTCGATTCAGGGCCTAACTATGGCTACACCTTC. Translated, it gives CSARVDSGPNYGYTF.

CDR3 DNA sequence: TGTGCCAGCAGCTTAAAGGGGACTAGCGCAGATACGCAGTATTTT. Its protein is CASSLKGTSADTQYF. The J gene is TRBJ2-3, the V gene TRBV7-3, with 10 bases identical to TRBD2. V shed 1 base and J 4 bases; nucleotides not matched to a gene: 2. This CDR3 has 15 amino acids. Germline V gives CDR1 SGHTA, CDR2 FQGTGA.

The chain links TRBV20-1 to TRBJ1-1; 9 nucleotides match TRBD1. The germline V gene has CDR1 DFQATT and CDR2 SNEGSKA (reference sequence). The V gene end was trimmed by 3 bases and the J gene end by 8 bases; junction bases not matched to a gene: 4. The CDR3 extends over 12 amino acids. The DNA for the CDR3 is TGCAGTGCTAGCTCCGACAGGGGGGAAGCTTTCTTT. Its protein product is CSASSDRGEAFF.

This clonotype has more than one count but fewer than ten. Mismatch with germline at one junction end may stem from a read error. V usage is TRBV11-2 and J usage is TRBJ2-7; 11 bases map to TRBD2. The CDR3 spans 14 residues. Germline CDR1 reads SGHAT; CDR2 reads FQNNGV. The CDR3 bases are TGTGCCAGCACCTTAGCGGGAGGGCCAGGCGAGCAGTACTTC. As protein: CASTLAGGPGEQYF.

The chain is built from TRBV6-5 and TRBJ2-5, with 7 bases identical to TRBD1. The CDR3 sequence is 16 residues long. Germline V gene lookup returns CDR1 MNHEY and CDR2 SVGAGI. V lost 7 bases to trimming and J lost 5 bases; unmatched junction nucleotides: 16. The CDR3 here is CASTYVSGRGIETQYF. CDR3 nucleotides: TGTGCCAGCACCTACGTCTCGGGCAGGGGGATCGAGACCCAGTACTTC.

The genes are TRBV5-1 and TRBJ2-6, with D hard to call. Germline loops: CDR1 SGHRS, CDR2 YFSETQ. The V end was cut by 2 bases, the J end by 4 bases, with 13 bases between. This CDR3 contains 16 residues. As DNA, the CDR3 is TGCGCCAGCAGCTTCTTGTGGGAATCCGGGGCCAACGTCCTGACTTTC. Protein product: CASSFLWESGANVLTF. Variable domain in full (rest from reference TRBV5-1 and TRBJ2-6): KAGVTQTPRYLIKTRGQQVTLSCSPISGHRSVSWYQQTPGQGLQFLFEYFSETQRNKGNFPGRFSGRQFSNSRSEMNVSTLELGDSALYLCASSFLWESGANVLTFGAGSRLTVL.

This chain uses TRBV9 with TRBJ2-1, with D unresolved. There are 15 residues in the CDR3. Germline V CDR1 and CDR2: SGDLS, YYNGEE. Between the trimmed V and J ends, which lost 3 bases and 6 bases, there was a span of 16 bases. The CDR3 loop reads CASSALGRDGNEQFF. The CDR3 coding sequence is TGTGCCAGCAGCGCCCTCGGGCGAGACGGCAATGAGCAGTTCTTC.

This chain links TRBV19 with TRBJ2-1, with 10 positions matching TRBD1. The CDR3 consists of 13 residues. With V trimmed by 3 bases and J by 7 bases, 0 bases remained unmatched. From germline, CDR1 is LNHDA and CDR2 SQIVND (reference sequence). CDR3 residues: CASSMDRGNEQFF. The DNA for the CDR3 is TGTGCCAGTAGTATGGACAGGGGGAATGAGCAGTTCTTC.

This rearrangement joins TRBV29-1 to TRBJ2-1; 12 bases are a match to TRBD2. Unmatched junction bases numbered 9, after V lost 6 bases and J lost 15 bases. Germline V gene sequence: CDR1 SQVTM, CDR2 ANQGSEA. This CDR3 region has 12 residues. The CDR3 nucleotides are TGCAGCGTAGACAGACTAGCGGGGGATTGGTTCTTC. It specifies CSVDRLAGDWFF.

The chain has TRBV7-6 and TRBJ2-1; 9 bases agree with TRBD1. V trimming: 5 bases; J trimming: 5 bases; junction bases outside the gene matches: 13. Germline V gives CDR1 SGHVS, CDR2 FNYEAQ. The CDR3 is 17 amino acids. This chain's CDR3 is CASSRRTGEREDNEQFF. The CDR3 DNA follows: TGTGCCAGCAGCCGGAGGACAGGGGAACGAGAAGACAATGAGCAGTTCTTC.